A selection of T cell receptor beta chains follows, all from one sample in a study of response to subunit inactivated influenza vaccine. TCRdb used MiXCR to reprocess the RT-PCR reads, holding one entry per CDR3 protein. The sample contains about 650,000 distinct CDR3 sequences, 12% to 15% of which appear only once. The sample here was PBMCs from blood, taken around 15 days before vaccination. The source is a man between 50 and 59 years old who received an inactivated influenza vaccine. Both conserved end residues are part of each CDR3. The D gene is left open where the match is weak. Clone size is given for some rows only: seen once, a few or many times, or a class if the clone is expanded.

>TRBD1|TRBV29-1|many|TRBJ2-2
CSVGQGARTGELFF
TGCAGCGTTGGACAGGGGGCAAGAACCGGGGAGCTGTTTTTT
>NA|TRBV5-1|NA|TRBJ2-5
CASSPQGPTSIQYF
TGCGCCAGCAGCCCTCAAGGACCGACTAGTATCCAGTACTTC
>NA|TRBV10-3|few|TRBJ2-7
CAISELANNYEQYF
TGTGCCATCAGTGAGTTGGCCAACAACTACGAGCAGTACTTC
>NA|TRBV27|many|TRBJ1-2
CASSYQGGGGYTF
TGTGCCAGCAGTTACCAGGGAGGCGGTGGCTACACCTTC
>TRBD2|TRBV10-3|NA|TRBJ2-5
CAISESSSGGQETQYF
TGTGCCATCAGTGAGTCGTCTAGCGGCGGACAAGAGACCCAGTACTTC
>TRBD2|TRBV6-2/TRBV6-3|NA|TRBJ2-4
CASSTLGGLAGDGAKNIQYF
TGTGCCAGCAGTACACTAGGGGGACTAGCGGGGGACGGAGCCAAAAACATTCAGTACTTC
>NA|TRBV5-1|few|TRBJ2-3
CASSSRDLELDTQYF
TGCGCCAGCAGCTCTAGGGACCTAGAGTTGGATACGCAGTATTTT
>TRBD1|TRBV28|NA|TRBJ1-4
CASKNLRRDRAIADEKLFF
TGTGCCAGCAAAAATTTGCGCCGGGACAGGGCTATAGCGGACGAAAAACTGTTTTTT
>TRBD1|TRBV5-5|NA|TRBJ2-7
CASSLWSGGPDEQYF
TGTGCCAGCAGCTTGTGGTCAGGGGGACCAGATGAGCAGTACTTC
>NA|TRBV20-1|NA|TRBJ2-7
CSATEEGTSYEQYF
TGCAGTGCCACGGAGGAGGGGACCTCCTACGAGCAGTACTTC
>NA|TRBV6-5|many|TRBJ2-7
CASSYGLSYEQYF
TGTGCCAGCAGTTACGGGCTGAGCTACGAGCAGTACTTC